The 16 T cell receptor beta chains below come from one sample, sequenced in a study of radiation and T cells in renal cell carcinoma. The time point denotes: blood 4 weeks post-SBRT, at nephrectomy. Specified treatment: 15 Gy SBRT to primary tumor, nephrectomy 4 weeks later. TCRdb keeps only in-frame clones here, not all; method: immunoSEQ multiplex PCR. The sample holds roughly 64,000 clones, approximately 80% seen once. Sequencing used blood, obtained from a patient whose treatment included radiotherapy and nephrectomy. The receptors originated from a man aged 55 to 70 with renal cell carcinoma.

This chain joins TRBV30 and TRBJ1-1, with 10 bases matching TRBD1. Looked up from germline, CDR1 is GTSNPN and CDR2 is SVGIG (reference sequence). The CDR3 is 13 residues long. The V and J ends lost 7 bases and 3 bases, in that order; junction bases with no gene match: 5. The CDR3 DNA sequence: TGTGCCTCGACAGGGGGCTGGGACACTGAAGCTTTCTTT. Translation: CASTGGWDTEAFF.

The chain links TRBV9 to TRBJ1-2, with D possibly matching TRBD1 (6 bases). V gave up 3 bases and J gave up 3 bases, with 12 bases separating them. This CDR3 has 14 residues. Germline CDR1 reads SGDLS; CDR2 reads YYNGEE. The chain's CDR3 is CASSGTARDYGYTF. The CDR3 nucleotides are TGTGCCAGCAGCGGGACAGCGAGGGACTATGGCTACACCTTC. Filled out from reference TRBV9 and TRBJ1-2, the complete variable domain reads DSGVTQTPKHLITATGQRVTLRCSPRSGDLSVYWYQQSLDQGLQFLIQYYNGEERAKGNILERFSAQQFPDLHSELNLSSLELGDSALYFCASSGTARDYGYTFGSGTRLTVV.

This clone was counted a single time. CDR3 sequence reads: CSVLPGTEDPEAFF. DNA of the CDR3: TGCAGCGTGTTACCCGGGACGGAGGACCCTGAAGCTTTCTTT. The V gene is TRBV29-1, the J gene TRBJ1-1, with a weak D call TRBD1 (5 bases). Per the germline V gene, CDR1 is SQVTM and CDR2 is ANQGSEA. CDR3 length: 14 amino acids. V was trimmed by 6 bases and J by 6 bases, leaving 20 bases between them.

The chain employs TRBV2 and TRBJ1-1; 9 bases fit TRBD1. V trimming: 4 bases; J trimming: 5 bases; junction bases outside the gene matches: 5. The CDR3 consists of 14 residues. Germline CDR1 reads SNHLY; CDR2 reads FYNNEI. The CDR3: CASSVTGGRTEAFF. CDR3 coding DNA: TGTGCCAGCAGTGTAACAGGGGGCAGGACTGAAGCTTTCTTT.

In nucleotides, the CDR3 is TGTGCCAGCAGCTTAGTGGCCGGGGTTTATGGCTATGGCTACACCTTC. It codes for CASSLVAGVYGYGYTF. The genes are TRBV7-8 and TRBJ1-2; no clear D. Germline CDR1 SGHVS, CDR2 FQNEAQ. This CDR3 comprises 16 residues. Trimming took 1 base from V and 4 from J, leaving 16 bases between them.

The chain recombines TRBV19 with TRBJ2-2, with 9 bases matching TRBD1. J was trimmed by 4 bases and V by 3 bases; bases with no gene match: 0. The CDR3 spans 14 residues. Germline lookup yields CDR1 LNHDA and CDR2 SQIVND (reference sequence). CDR3 DNA: TGTGCCAGTAGTATGGACAGGGGCACCGGGGAGCTGTTTTTT. Translated, it gives CASSMDRGTGELFF.

This clone appeared once. This chain joins TRBV5-5 and TRBJ1-2; weak D call: TRBD1 (5 bases). The CDR3 has 13 residues. Between the trimmed V and J ends, which lost 4 bases and 4 bases, there was a span of 11 bases. The germline V gene encodes CDR1 SGHKS and CDR2 YYEKEE (reference sequence). DNA of the CDR3: TGTGCCAGCAGCCTAGACAGTCCCTATGGCTACACCTTC. Encoded protein: CASSLDSPYGYTF.

The J gene is TRBJ1-5, the V gene TRBV15, with no clear D. This CDR3 has 12 residues. The V end was cut by 0 bases, the J end by 5 bases, with 2 bases between. Per the germline V gene, CDR1 is LNHNV and CDR2 is YYDKDF (reference sequence). CDR3 in amino acids: CATSREDQPQHF. Written as DNA, the CDR3 is TGTGCCACCAGCAGAGAGGATCAGCCCCAGCATTTT.

The chain recombines TRBV7-2 with TRBJ1-6, with D tentatively TRBD1 (6 bases). Per germline, CDR1 SGHTA and CDR2 FQGNSA. Trimming cost V 4 bases and J 3 bases, with 7 bases left between them. The CDR3 is made up of 14 amino acids. In DNA, the CDR3 is TGTGCCAGCAGCTACAGGGACTATAATTCACCCCTCCACTTT. Protein sequence: CASSYRDYNSPLHF.

This clone has more than one count but fewer than ten. The chain joins TRBV18 to TRBJ1-1; 7 bases align to TRBD1. The ends lost 4 bases at V and 0 bases at J; junction bases unmatched: 2. The CDR3 runs 14 residues. The V gene's germline CDR1 is KGHSH and CDR2 LQKENI. The CDR3 bases are TGTGCCAGCTCACGAGGGACAGTGAACACTGAAGCTTTCTTT. Protein: CASSRGTVNTEAFF.

The rearrangement links TRBV5-1 to TRBJ1-4; weak D call: TRBD1 (5 bases). With 2 bases removed from V and 5 bases from J, the gap between germline ends came to 7 bases. Germline V gene lookup returns CDR1 SGHRS and CDR2 YFSETQ. This CDR3 comprises 13 residues. The CDR3 region has the DNA TGCGCCAGCAGCTTCGGGGCGAATGAAAAACTGTTTTTT. As protein: CASSFGANEKLFF.

Worth noting for this clone: One junction end disagrees with the germline gene, perhaps due to a read error. The J gene is TRBJ1-3, the V gene TRBV9; 8 positions match TRBD1. Germline CDR1 reads SGDLS; CDR2 reads YYNGEE. This CDR3 comprises 18 residues. The CDR3 sequence is CASSPLPGQGSSGNTIYF. CDR3 nucleotide sequence: TGTGCCAGCAGCCCCCTACCAGGACAGGGATCCTCTGGGAACACCATATATTTT.

J is TRBJ2-3 and V is TRBV9; 7 bases agree with TRBD1. The CDR3 is 16 amino acids. Germline V gives CDR1 SGDLS, CDR2 YYNGEE. With 0 bases clipped from V and 1 base from J, the junction kept 5 bases outside the gene matches. The CDR3 DNA follows: TGTGCCAGCAGCGTAGCTCCCGGGACAGGCACAGATACGCAGTATTTT. Amino acid sequence: CASSVAPGTGTDTQYF.

This clone was detected once. V usage is TRBV30 and J usage is TRBJ2-7, with no clear D. Germline CDR1 is GTSNPN and CDR2 is SVGIG (reference sequence). Trimming stripped 0 bases from V and 3 bases from J, with 9 bases between. There are 13 residues in the CDR3. The CDR3 DNA follows: TGTGCCTGGAGTGTCCGGCCCGGCTACGAGCAGTACGTC. Its protein is CAWSVRPGYEQYV.

The V call is TRBV19, the J call TRBJ2-3; D could derive from TRBD1 or TRBD2 (5 bases each). The CDR3 is 13 residues long. The germline V and J ends were trimmed by 3 bases and 9 bases, with 13 bases remaining between them. Germline CDR1 reads LNHDA; CDR2 reads SQIVND (reference sequence). The CDR3 sequence: CASSIGTTQTQYF. The DNA for the CDR3 is TGTGCCAGTAGTATCGGGACCACCCAGACGCAGTATTTT.

This clone appeared a single time. The chain has TRBV1 and TRBJ2-1; the table calls TRBD2, which could not be checked here. TRBV1 is deemed a pseudogene. The CDR3 totals 18 residues. CDR3 DNA sequence: TGCACCAGCAGCCACCCCGGGGGGGCGGGAGAGCGATCGCCCTTTCGGTTCTTC. Protein sequence: CTSSHPGGAGERSPFRFF.